The 7 T cell receptor beta chains below all came from one sample that was sequenced in a study of response to subunit inactivated influenza vaccine. A single record per CDR3 protein comes from TCRdb applying MiXCR to the RT-PCR reads. The sample has hundreds of thousands of distinct CDR3 sequences, just over 20% seen once. This material consisted of PBMCs from blood, taken about 19 months after vaccination. These receptors were obtained from a man aged 50-75 years who received an inactivated influenza vaccine.

The chain employs TRBV7-2 and TRBJ2-4; 11 bases map to TRBD2. Trimming at V came to 1 base and at J to 0 bases, leaving 2 bases not matched to a gene. The CDR3 contains 17 residues. From germline, CDR1 is SGHTA and CDR2 FQGNSA. CDR3 DNA sequence: TGTGCCAGCAGCTTAGGGGGACTAGCGGTAGCCAAAAACATTCAGTACTTC. Translation: CASSLGGLAVAKNIQYF.

This clonotype was found a few times. This sequence joins TRBV9 and TRBJ2-1; 7 nucleotides align to TRBD1. CDR1 is SGDLS, CDR2 YYNGEE, per germline. This CDR3 is built from 16 residues. The J segment lost 4 bases and the V segment lost 0 bases, leaving 7 bases of the junction unmatched. The chain's CDR3 is CASSVEGAVTYNEQFF. CDR3 nucleotide sequence: TGTGCCAGCAGCGTAGAGGGGGCCGTCACTTACAATGAGCAGTTCTTC.

This clonotype turned up a few times. The CDR3 loop is CASSSNPYEQYF. The CDR3 bases are TGTGCCAGCAGCAGTAATCCATACGAGCAGTACTTC. The V gene is TRBV12-3 or TRBV12-4, the J gene TRBJ2-7; D is unclear. V shed 6 bases and J shed 4 bases, with 10 bases lying between them. The CDR3 extends over 12 amino acids.

The count of this clonotype is one. A junction boundary mismatches the germline segment, possibly from a read error. The CDR3: CASSRPGQGESRTAAFF. In DNA, the CDR3 is TGTGCCAGCAGCCGGCCGGGACAGGGTGAAAGCAGGACTGCAGCTTTCTTT. The gene calls are TRBV11-2 and TRBJ1-1; 9 bases agree with TRBD1. This CDR3 comprises 17 residues. Looked up from germline, CDR1 is SGHAT and CDR2 is FQNNGV.

There are many counts of this clonotype. The chain couples TRBV20-1 to TRBJ1-6; TRBD1 might be the D (5 bases). The CDR3 extends over 16 amino acids. Germline-derived CDR1 and CDR2 are DFQATT and SNEGSKA (reference sequence). V lost 2 bases and J lost 6, with 17 bases in between. The CDR3 region is CSARPIRATSNSPLHF. The CDR3 region has the DNA TGCAGTGCTAGACCAATCAGGGCAACCAGTAATTCACCCCTCCACTTT.

The sample holds a few counts of this clonotype. The chain combines TRBV19 with TRBJ1-1, with unresolved D. Per the germline V gene, CDR1 is LNHDA and CDR2 is SQIVND (reference sequence). The CDR3 has 13 residues. V was trimmed by 4 bases and J by 1 base, leaving 7 bases between them. The CDR3 DNA reads as TGTGCCAGTAGTAAACAGCGGAACACTGAAGCTTTCTTT. Amino acids: CASSKQRNTEAFF.

This clonotype was recorded many times. The chain has TRBV28 and TRBJ2-1; D is perhaps TRBD1 or TRBD2 (5 bases each). Germline V CDR1 and CDR2: MDHEN, SYDVKM. V gave up 5 bases and J gave up 6 bases, with 23 bases separating them. CDR3 length: 17 residues. The CDR3 loop is CASSVAGRRGSLNEQFF. CDR3 DNA: TGTGCCAGCAGTGTCGCGGGTCGTAGGGGTTCCCTCAATGAGCAGTTCTTC. Full variable domain (rest looked up from reference TRBV28 and TRBJ2-1): DVKVTQSSRYLVKRTGEKVFLECVQDMDHENMFWYRQDPGLGLRLIYFSYDVKMKEKGDIPEGYSVSREKKERFSLILESASTNQTSMYLCASSVAGRRGSLNEQFFGPGTRLTVL.